The 9 T cell receptor beta chains in this list originate from one sample, sequenced in a study of tumor-infiltrating lymphocytes in primary liver carcinoma. Taking about 20-31 mg of unsorted bulk tissue, the authors co-extracted RNA and DNA. Synthesis of TCR beta cDNA was carried out from around 500 ng total RNA with a constant-region primer. Amplification in three nested multiplex PCR rounds with slightly modified ARM-PCR gave rise to TCR beta libraries. TRBV1-TRBV30 forward and Cbeta reverse primers drove the first two approximately 10-cycle rounds. TCRdb redid the calling of the multiplex PCR reads with MiXCR, one entry per CDR3 protein. There are 55,000 to 65,000 distinct CDR3 sequences in the sample; roughly 70% occur only once, and just over 55% lies in the top ten. Sequenced sample: liver tumor tissue from sampling region 2. Subset here: tumor region T2, inferior pole. The receptor source for this set is a man aged 35-49 years with primary liver carcinoma and hepatitis B virus infection.

This clonotype showed up just a few times. One end of the junction fails to match germline, which may point to a read error. The V gene is TRBV4-3, the J gene TRBJ2-1; D is ambiguous. Germline assignment: CDR1 LGHNA and CDR2 YSLEER. The CDR3 covers 16 residues. The CDR3 spells CASIQFPSPADNEQFF. As DNA, the CDR3 is TGCGCCAGCATCCAATTCCCCTCCCCGGCGGACAATGAGCAGTTCTTC.

A note on this clonotype: A read error may explain this, as a much larger clone is one base away. The CDR3 protein is CASSPGHGERETQYF. The CDR3, as DNA: TGTGCCAGCAGTCCCGGACATGGGGAGAGAGAGACCCAGTACTTC. V gene TRBV28 combines with J gene TRBJ2-5, with D possibly being TRBD1 or TRBD2 (5 bases each). The V end was cut by 5 bases, the J end by 4 bases, with 17 bases between. The germline CDR1 and CDR2 sequences are MDHEN and SYDVKM. The CDR3 spans 15 residues.

Regarding this clonotype: This may arise from a read error, as a much more abundant clone is one base away. This chain connects TRBV12-3 or TRBV12-4 to TRBJ1-1, with unresolved D. The CDR3 covers 14 residues. Trimming removed 8 bases at V and 1 base at J, with 14 bases between. The CDR3 bases are TGTGCCAGCGGCTCTTCCGATGCGAACACTGAAGCTTTCTTT. Translation: CASGSSDANTEAFF.

This clonotype appeared a single time. This chain links TRBV10-3 with TRBJ1-2; D possibly corresponds to TRBD1 (5 bases). CDR3 length: 15 amino acids. The ends were cut back, 4 bases at V and 3 bases at J, with 15 bases in the middle. Germline loops: CDR1 ENHRY, CDR2 SYGVKD. The CDR3 DNA reads TGTGCCATCAGTGGAGCCCGCGACAGTGACTATGGCTACACCTTC. Translated: CAISGARDSDYGYTF.

This clonotype occurred many times. This rearrangement joins TRBV6-2 or TRBV6-3 to TRBJ2-7; TRBD2 matches at 12 bases. Germline trimming cut 7 bases from V and 5 bases from J; bases unmatched to any gene: 6. CDR3 length equals 14 residues. From germline, CDR1 is MNHEY and CDR2 SVGEGT. CDR3 residues: CASTLPSGGDEQYF. CDR3 coding DNA: TGTGCCAGCACGCTACCTAGCGGGGGGGACGAGCAGTACTTC.

Of note for this clonotype: At one of its ends the junction is not consistent with the germline gene, which may arise from a read error. The chain is built from TRBV12-3 or TRBV12-4 and TRBJ1-2, with 9 nucleotides matching TRBD1. CDR3 size: 15 residues. The CDR3 DNA follows: TGTGCCAGCAGTTTAGGAGGACAGGGGATCGGGGGCTACGCCTTC. It encodes CASSLGGQGIGGYAF.

The count of this clonotype is one. V gene TRBV4-1 combines with J gene TRBJ2-3; D might be TRBD1 (6 bases). There are 17 residues in the CDR3. Per the germline V gene, CDR1 is MGHRA and CDR2 is YSYEKL. CDR3 protein: CASGHPPGTPLQDTQYF. The CDR3, as DNA: TGCGCAAGCGGCCACCCCCCTGGGACACCCCTTCAAGATACGCAGTATTTT.

This clonotype has a count of ten or more. The CDR3 sequence: CAVWASGANVLTF. The CDR3 DNA is TGTGCCGTCTGGGCCTCTGGGGCCAACGTCCTGACTTTC. This chain joins TRBV28 and TRBJ2-6; D unresolved. V was shortened by 11 bases and J by 0 bases, with 8 bases between the two germline ends. This CDR3 region has 13 residues. Germline V lookup: CDR1 MDHEN, CDR2 SYDVKM.

Turning to this clonotype: Compared with germline, one end of the junction differs, possibly owing to a read error. The chain joins TRBV11-2 to TRBJ1-6; no definite D call. Per germline, CDR1 SGHAT and CDR2 FQNNGV. The CDR3 is made up of 15 amino acids. The CDR3 sequence is CASSYDGNRNSPLHF. The CDR3 bases are TGCGCCAGCTCCTACGACGGGAATCGCAATTCACCCCTCCACTTT.